This T cell receptor (beta chain) is from a study of blood T cell repertoires in COVID-19. Study overall: Samples representing acute and convalescent COVID-19 were sourced from the United States, Italy and Spain. The cDNA or gDNA used as material had been derived from T cells, B-cell-depleted T cells, or PBMCs.

In the authors' methods: Nucleated cell number was recorded as an estimate derived from reference gene primer amplification. Sequenced by immunoSEQ multiplex PCR; TCRdb stores in-frame clones only, minus some. That table furnishes V, J and clone size, whereas the DNA furnished D and trimming. This sample carries under 25,000 clones, approximately 88% of them seen once, and the ten largest clones take about a fifth. The sequenced sample was peripheral blood. The TCR sequence derives from a man older than 75 with active or convalescent COVID-19.

In nucleotides, the CDR3 is TGTGCCAGCAGCCAAGACCGGTCGCTCGGTCAGCCCCAGCATTTT. Protein sequence: CASSQDRSLGQPQHF. The chain has TRBV3-1 (or the pseudogene TRBV3-2) and TRBJ1-5; D is unresolved. This CDR3 is 15 amino acids long. Germline CDR1 LGHDT, CDR2 YNNKEL (reference sequence). The V and J ends lost 0 bases and 6 bases respectively, with 12 bases between them.